The clone carrying this TCR beta chain has a count of ten or more. These data come from a study of T cells in Graves' hyperthyroidism and ophthalmopathy. CDR1 and CDR2 (germline): KGHSH, LQKENI. The CDR3 is made up of 14 amino acids. V lost 1 base to trimming and J lost 6 bases, with 13 bases between them. Exclusion criteria comprised uncontrolled infection, other autoimmune disease, pregnancy or lactation. Orbital computed tomography, thyroid ultrasound, serum thyroxine and TRAb, and clinical symptoms together informed the diagnoses. What was amplified from RNA transcripts were TCR beta CDR3 regions. HTBI primers were employed in a first-round RT-PCR of the TCR CDR3. Each CDR3 protein is one row after TCRdb ran MiXCR on the multiplex PCR reads. There are around 700,000 distinct CDR3 sequences in the sample; 15% to 20% occur only once, and 15% to 20% lies in the top ten.

The clonotype was recovered from a woman in her fifties or sixties with Graves' hyperthyroidism that later progressed to Graves' ophthalmopathy. This chain joins TRBV18 and TRBJ2-7; TRBD1 might be the D (6 bases). Sequencing used blood. CDR3: CASSPQALQGEQYF. In DNA, the CDR3 is TGTGCCAGCTCACCACAGGCCCTACAGGGCGAGCAGTACTTC. Full variable domain (outside the CDR3, taken from reference TRBV18 and TRBJ2-7): NAGVMQNPRHLVRRRGQEARLRCSPMKGHSHVYWYRQLPEEGLKFMVYLQKENIIDESGMPKERFSAEFPKEGPSILRIQQVVRGDSAAYFCASSPQALQGEQYFGPGTRLTVT.